The 9 T cell receptor beta chains given below trace back to one sample, sequenced in a study of blood T cell repertoires in COVID-19. Sequencing used immunoSEQ multiplex PCR; TCRdb keeps in-frame clones, though not all of them. The table lists around 80,000 clones, 83% of them singletons, with around 29% in the top ten. The source material was peripheral blood. The receptors were sampled from a woman older than 75 with acute or convalescent COVID-19.

This clone was detected once. The rearrangement joins TRBV6-5 to TRBJ2-3, with D uncertain. The germline V gene encodes CDR1 MNHEY and CDR2 SVGAGI. There are 13 residues in the CDR3. V was cut by 6 bases and J by 2 bases, with 9 bases left in between. CDR3 sequence: CASRGTSTDTQYF. In nucleotides, the CDR3 is TGTGCCAGCAGGGGCACCTCCACAGATACGCAGTATTTT.

J is TRBJ2-7 and V is TRBV6-5, with 7 bases matching TRBD2. After removal of 0 bases from V and 2 bases from J, the junction contained 7 bases not matched to a gene. This CDR3 has 16 amino acids. CDR1 and CDR2 from the germline V gene are MNHEY and SVGAGI. The CDR3 DNA follows: TGTGCCAGCAGTTACTCTGTAACGGGAGGCACCTACGAGCAGTACTTC. Amino acid sequence: CASSYSVTGGTYEQYF.

The chain employs TRBV27 and TRBJ2-7; TRBD2 agrees at 12 bases. The CDR3 sequence is 15 residues long. Trimming took 5 bases from V and 7 from J; bases not matched to a gene: 9. In germline, CDR1 is MNHEY, CDR2 SMNVEV (reference sequence). This CDR3 is CASSPTSGRRGEQYF. CDR3 in DNA: TGTGCCAGCAGTCCGACTAGCGGGAGAAGGGGGGAGCAGTACTTC.

The rearrangement joins TRBV27 to TRBJ2-1; D is possibly TRBD2 (5 bases). Germline loops: CDR1 MNHEY, CDR2 SMNVEV (reference sequence). This CDR3 is built from 13 residues. Trimming removed 8 bases from V and 7 bases from J, with 15 bases in between. The CDR3 region has the DNA TGTGCCAGCTTGGGAGAGGTCGGTAATGAGCAGTTCTTC. It encodes CASLGEVGNEQFF.

This clone appeared a few times. J is TRBJ2-7 and V is TRBV15; 10 bases match TRBD1. Germline V lookup: CDR1 LNHNV, CDR2 YYDKDF (reference sequence). The CDR3 totals 14 residues. The V gene end was trimmed by 3 bases and the J gene end by 4 bases; junction bases not matched to a gene: 3. CDR3: CATSRDRGEYEQYF. For the CDR3, the DNA is TGTGCCACCAGCAGGGACAGGGGGGAATACGAGCAGTACTTC.

The rearrangement links TRBV4-1 to TRBJ2-1; 9 bases line up with TRBD2. Germline-derived CDR1 and CDR2 are MGHRA and YSYEKL. Germline trimming cut 4 bases from V and 10 bases from J; bases unmatched to any gene: 11. The CDR3 loop spans 15 amino acids. CDR3 coding DNA: TGCGCCAGCAGCCCCGGGGTAGCGGGAGTGGAGGAGCAGTTCTTC. Its protein is CASSPGVAGVEEQFF.

The chain has TRBV10-1 and TRBJ2-7; 8 nucleotides line up with TRBD2. This CDR3 has 13 residues. Germline V gene sequence: CDR1 WNHNN, CDR2 SYGVQD (reference sequence). V trimming: 4 bases; J trimming: 3 bases; junction bases outside the gene matches: 2. CDR3 loop: CASSGTSIYEQYF. DNA of the CDR3: TGCGCCAGCAGTGGGACTAGCATCTACGAGCAGTACTTC.

This rearrangement joins TRBV12-5 to TRBJ2-5; 8 bases map to TRBD1. After removal of 2 bases from V and 2 bases from J, the junction contained 7 bases not matched to a gene. Germline-derived CDR1 and CDR2 are LGHNT and FRNRAP. The CDR3 runs 16 residues. The CDR3, as DNA: TGTGCTAGTGGTTTGAACACGGGGACAGGTCAAGAGACCCAGTACTTC. This translates into CASGLNTGTGQETQYF.

The chain combines TRBV19 with TRBJ1-2, with 7 bases lining up with TRBD1. CDR1 LNHDA and CDR2 SQIVND come from the germline V gene (reference sequence). V trimming: 8 bases; J trimming: 4 bases; junction bases outside the gene matches: 10. The CDR3 extends over 14 amino acids. CDR3 in DNA: TGTGCCAGTCGTTTGACAGGGATTACCTATGGCTACACCTTC. Its translation is CASRLTGITYGYTF.